The source of this T cell receptor (beta chain) is a study of response to subunit inactivated influenza vaccine. In TCRdb, the RT-PCR reads were re-called with MiXCR into one record per CDR3 protein. The sample consists of more than 450,000 distinct CDR3 sequences, around 10% of them appearing once. The CDR3 is made up of 19 amino acids. Per germline, CDR1 SGHVS and CDR2 FQNEAQ. V trimming: 1 base; J trimming: 6 bases; junction bases outside the gene matches: 16. The sample also formed part of further work on T cells expressing NK-cell markers. That work states: Making the TCR beta cDNA relied on 5'RACE template switching with UMIs. All TCR beta repertoires analysed originated from sorted CD3+CD56+NKG2C+, CD3+CD56+NKG2C- and CD3+CD56-NKG2C+ T cells. Of eight sequenced donors, seven were HCMV-seropositive and one HCMV-seronegative. It was still unclear whether expanded NKG2C+ T cell clones were HCMV specific.

The origin of this receptor is a man between 50 and 59 years old who received an inactivated influenza vaccine. The V and J genes are TRBV7-8 and TRBJ2-1, with 9 bases lining up with TRBD2. Source: PBMCs from blood, taken on the day of vaccination. CDR3: CASSLVGGPGLALFNEQFF. The CDR3 DNA reads TGTGCCAGCAGCTTAGTAGGGGGCCCGGGACTAGCCCTCTTCAATGAGCAGTTCTTC.